This T cell receptor (beta chain) stems from a study of T cells in Graves' hyperthyroidism and ophthalmopathy. Study conclusions and caveats: The majority of expanded thyroid clonotypes above 0.001 also appeared in blood.

RNA transcripts were the template for amplifying TCR beta CDR3 regions. HTBI primers were the set used in a first-round RT-PCR of the TCR CDR3. A single record per CDR3 protein comes from TCRdb applying MiXCR to the multiplex PCR reads. The sample yields a few hundred thousand distinct CDR3 sequences, less than 15% seen once. This clonotype occurred many times. Antigen: not known. The authors deemed Graves' hyperthyroidism stable absent ophthalmopathy progression within 18 months. Lactation, pregnancy, other autoimmune disease or uncontrolled infection excluded patients. Source material for PBMCs was 10 ml fresh peripheral blood. This TCR derives from a woman younger than 35 with Graves' hyperthyroidism. The sample comprised blood.

The CDR3 loop is CSATLQETYGYTF. The CDR3 DNA follows: TGCAGTGCAACCCTACAGGAAACCTATGGCTACACCTTC. V is TRBV20-1 and J is TRBJ1-2; D might be TRBD1 (5 bases). Germline-derived CDR1 and CDR2 are DFQATT and SNEGSKA (reference sequence). V gave up 6 bases and J gave up 4 bases, with 15 bases separating them. The CDR3 covers 13 residues.